One sample yielded the 17 T cell receptor beta chains listed below, sequenced in a study of cytomegalovirus exposure and HLA in healthy donors. PCR involved 60 Vbeta and 13 Jbeta primers. Sequenced by immunoSEQ multiplex PCR; TCRdb stores in-frame clones only, minus some. The data include over 200,000 clones; the top ten clones carry more than 0.75%. Input material: PBMCs. These receptors were taken from a woman in her thirties in good health and CMV-seropositive.

The chain recombines TRBV5-1 with TRBJ2-3; 10 nucleotides align to TRBD1. With V trimmed by 6 bases and J by 3 bases, 4 bases remained unmatched. Germline V gene sequence: CDR1 SGHRS, CDR2 YFSETQ. This CDR3 spans 14 amino acids. The CDR3 here is CASTWDRGTDTQYF. The CDR3 DNA follows: TGCGCCAGCACCTGGGACAGGGGAACAGATACGCAGTATTTT. The variable domain in full, with the rest retrieved from reference TRBV5-1 and TRBJ2-3, is KAGVTQTPRYLIKTRGQQVTLSCSPISGHRSVSWYQQTPGQGLQFLFEYFSETQRNKGNFPGRFSGRQFSNSRSEMNVSTLELGDSALYLCASTWDRGTDTQYFGPGTRLTVL.

J is TRBJ2-1 and V is TRBV10-3; possibly TRBD2 for D (5 bases). CDR1 is ENHRY and CDR2 is SYGVKD in the germline V gene. This CDR3 comprises 16 residues. V was shortened by 2 bases and J by 1 base, with 12 bases between the two germline ends. The chain's CDR3 is CAISEKRRDSYNEQFF. CDR3 in DNA: TGTGCCATCAGTGAGAAGCGGCGAGATTCCTACAATGAGCAGTTCTTC.

This sequence joins TRBV25-1 and TRBJ1-1; no definite D call. The germline CDR1 and CDR2 sequences are MGHDK and SYGVNS. V lost 11 bases, J lost 3 bases, and 10 bases lay in between. The CDR3 runs 11 residues. CDR3 nucleotides: TGTGCCTCCTTCGGGGACACTGAAGCTTTCTTT. This gives the protein CASFGDTEAFF. Based on the CDR3 plus reference TRBV25-1 and TRBJ1-1, the full variable domain is EADIYQTPRYLVIGTGKKITLECSQTMGHDKMYWYQQDPGMELHLIHYSYGVNSTEKGDLSSESTVSRIRTEHFPLTLESARPSHTSQYLCASFGDTEAFFGQGTRLTVV.

The chain couples TRBV7-2 to TRBJ1-2, with TRBD1 identical over 8 bases. The CDR3 has 13 amino acids. CDR1 SGHTA and CDR2 FQGNSA come from the germline V gene. V lost 2 bases to trimming and J lost 7 bases; unmatched junction nucleotides: 3. CDR3 sequence (DNA): TGTGCCAGCAGCTTACAGGGGGCGCGTGGCTACACCTTC. Translation gives CASSLQGARGYTF.

CDR3 loop: CASSLSRLAGAHEQYF. The CDR3 DNA is TGTGCCAGCAGCTTATCCCGACTAGCGGGAGCCCACGAGCAGTACTTC. The chain recombines TRBV7-2 with TRBJ2-7, with TRBD2 matching 12 bases. The CDR3 is 16 amino acids. Germline loops: CDR1 SGHTA, CDR2 FQGNSA. V gave up 2 bases and J gave up 5 bases; unmatched junction bases: 7.

The chain is built from TRBV6-5 and TRBJ2-7; possibly TRBD2 for D (6 bases). Trimming removed 7 bases from V and 2 bases from J, with 15 bases in between. Per the germline V gene, CDR1 is MNHEY and CDR2 is SVGAGI. CDR3 length equals 14 residues. The CDR3 nucleotides read TGTGCCAGCACCGACATGGGGGGACCCTACGAGCAGTACTTC. Translated, it gives CASTDMGGPYEQYF.

The gene calls are TRBV6-6 and TRBJ2-7, with 7 bases fitting TRBD2. V was pared by 6 bases and J by 5 bases, with 10 bases of the junction left unmatched. The CDR3 is 14 residues long. Germline V gene lookup returns CDR1 MNHNY and CDR2 SVGAGI (reference sequence). The CDR3: CASRSHSSGNEQYF. In nucleotides, the CDR3 is TGTGCCAGCAGGTCACACTCTAGCGGTAACGAGCAGTACTTC.

The chain recombines TRBV28 with TRBJ1-5; TRBD1 is a possible D gene (6 bases). Germline V gene sequence: CDR1 MDHEN, CDR2 SYDVKM. Trimming left V 5 bases short and J 0 bases short, with 11 bases between. CDR3 length equals 15 residues. CDR3 sequence: CASSLDSYSNQPQHF. In DNA, the CDR3 is TGTGCCAGCAGTCTGGACAGTTATAGCAATCAGCCCCAGCATTTT.

The chain links TRBV19 to TRBJ1-2, with 8 nucleotides matching TRBD1. J gave up 0 bases and V 5 bases, and 5 bases lay outside the gene matches. The CDR3 is 15 residues long. CDR1 is LNHDA, CDR2 SQIVND, per germline (reference sequence). The CDR3 is CASSVYRGTNYGYTF. The CDR3 DNA reads as TGTGCCAGTAGTGTCTACAGGGGGACTAACTATGGCTACACCTTC.

J is TRBJ1-1 and V is TRBV14; D unresolved. This CDR3 is built from 17 residues. Trimming left V 2 bases short and J 2 bases short, with 18 bases between. Germline V CDR1 and CDR2: SGHDN, FVKESK. CDR3 loop: CASSQSPRLLANTEAFF. The CDR3 DNA reads TGTGCCAGCAGCCAAAGCCCCCGCCTATTAGCTAACACTGAAGCTTTCTTT.

The rearrangement uses TRBV6-1 and TRBJ2-3; the match to TRBD1 covers 9 bases. Germline values: CDR1 MNHNS, CDR2 SASEGT. The V gene end was trimmed by 5 bases and the J gene end by 3 bases; junction bases not matched to a gene: 3. This CDR3 is 14 amino acids long. CDR3 in DNA: TGTGCCAGCAGTCTCGGACAGGGGACAGATACGCAGTATTTT. This translates into CASSLGQGTDTQYF.

This chain connects TRBV18 to TRBJ2-1, with 11 bases identical to TRBD2. V shed 1 base, J shed 2 bases, and the junction held 4 bases outside the gene matches. The V gene's germline CDR1 is KGHSH and CDR2 LQKENI. There are 17 residues in the CDR3. The DNA of the CDR3 is TGTGCCAGCTCACCACAGACTAGCGGGACCACCTACAATGAGCAGTTCTTC. Protein sequence: CASSPQTSGTTYNEQFF. The complete variable domain, with remaining parts taken from reference TRBV18 and TRBJ2-1, reads NAGVMQNPRHLVRRRGQEARLRCSPMKGHSHVYWYRQLPEEGLKFMVYLQKENIIDESGMPKERFSAEFPKEGPSILRIQQVVRGDSAAYFCASSPQTSGTTYNEQFFGPGTRLTVL.

The gene calls are TRBV6-5 and TRBJ1-2; D is unresolved. Germline V lookup: CDR1 MNHEY, CDR2 SVGAGI. V was trimmed by 7 bases and J by 8 bases, leaving 20 bases between them. The CDR3 spans 14 residues. CDR3 in DNA: TGTGCCAGCACCACGGAGGCGGGTGGTCGAGGCTACACCTTC. This gives the protein CASTTEAGGRGYTF.

This chain links TRBV18 with TRBJ2-5, with 7 nucleotides matching TRBD1. Germline values: CDR1 KGHSH, CDR2 LQKENI. Losses at the gene ends were 3 bases for V and 1 base for J; bases not matched to a gene: 2. This CDR3 has 14 amino acids. The CDR3 nucleotides read TGTGCCAGCTCACCGCGGACAGGCCAAGAGACCCAGTACTTC. Amino acids: CASSPRTGQETQYF.

The V call is TRBV7-7, the J call TRBJ2-1, with 9 bases that match TRBD2. CDR1 and CDR2 from the germline V gene are SSHAT and FNYEAQ (reference sequence). V was pared by 3 bases and J by 5 bases, with 8 bases of the junction left unmatched. This CDR3 contains 16 residues. The CDR3 sequence is CASSFLPGLAHNEQFF. CDR3 DNA: TGTGCCAGCAGCTTCTTACCGGGACTAGCCCACAATGAGCAGTTCTTC.

The J gene is TRBJ2-1, the V gene TRBV9, with D possibly matching TRBD2 (5 bases). The CDR3 length is 16 residues. The ends were cut back, 3 bases at V and 0 bases at J, with 13 bases in the middle. CDR1 SGDLS and CDR2 YYNGEE come from the germline V gene. CDR3 sequence: CASSGERSSSYNEQFF. In DNA form, the CDR3 reads TGTGCCAGCAGCGGAGAGCGGAGCAGCTCCTACAATGAGCAGTTCTTC.

The chain joins TRBV5-8 to TRBJ2-3; D possibly corresponds to TRBD1 (6 bases). The V gene lost 2 bases and the J gene lost 6 bases, with 7 bases spanning the gap. The CDR3 covers 12 residues. The germline gives CDR1 SGHTS, CDR2 YDEGEE. The CDR3 protein is CASSFDRDTQYF. In DNA form, the CDR3 reads TGTGCCAGCAGCTTTGACAGGGATACGCAGTATTTT. Looking up the rest from reference TRBV5-8 and TRBJ2-3 gives the full variable domain: EAGVTQSPTHLIKTRGQQATLRCSPISGHTSVYWYQQALGLGLQFLLWYDEGEERNRGNFPPRFSGRQFPNYSSELNVNALELEDSALYLCASSFDRDTQYFGPGTRLTVL.